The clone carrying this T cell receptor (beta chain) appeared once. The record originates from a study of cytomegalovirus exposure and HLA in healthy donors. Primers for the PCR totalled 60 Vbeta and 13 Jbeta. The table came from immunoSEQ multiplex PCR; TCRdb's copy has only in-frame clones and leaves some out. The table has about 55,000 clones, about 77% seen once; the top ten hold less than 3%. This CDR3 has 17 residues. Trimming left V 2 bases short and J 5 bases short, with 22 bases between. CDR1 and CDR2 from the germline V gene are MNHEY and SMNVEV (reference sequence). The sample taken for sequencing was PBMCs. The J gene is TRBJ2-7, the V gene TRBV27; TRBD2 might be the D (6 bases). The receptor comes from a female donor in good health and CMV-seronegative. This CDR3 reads CASSLSFSYIRGNEQYF. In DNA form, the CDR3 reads TGTGCCAGCAGTTTAAGTTTTTCGTATATCCGGGGGAACGAGCAGTACTTC.